This entry lists 10 T cell receptor beta chains sequenced from one sample in a study of T cell responses to AZD1222 COVID-19 vaccine. Sequenced by immunoSEQ multiplex PCR; TCRdb stores in-frame clones only, minus some. Of about 59,000 clones listed, approximately 92% are singletons. The material sequenced was peripheral blood, taken 28 days after the second AZD1222 dose. The receptors stem from an adult who received the AZD1222 COVID-19 vaccine.

The rearrangement joins TRBV5-4 to TRBJ1-4; 7 bases agree with TRBD1. Germline V gene lookup returns CDR1 SGHNT and CDR2 YYREEE (reference sequence). The CDR3 has 16 amino acids. Trimming cost V 0 bases and J 8 bases; bases outside gene matches: 10. The CDR3 is CASSLGSGGGGEKLFF. CDR3 sequence (DNA): TGTGCCAGCAGCTTGGGGTCTGGAGGGGGCGGCGAAAAACTGTTTTTT.

The J gene is TRBJ2-5, the V gene TRBV5-1; 11 bases align to TRBD1. V shed 4 bases, J shed 5 bases, and the junction held 7 bases outside the gene matches. The germline gives CDR1 SGHRS, CDR2 YFSETQ. CDR3 length: 15 residues. This CDR3 is CASSDGTGGSETQYF. CDR3 nucleotide sequence: TGCGCCAGCAGCGACGGGACAGGGGGGAGTGAGACCCAGTACTTC.

This clone was observed once. The chain links TRBV5-4 to TRBJ1-4; D unresolved. CDR1 and CDR2 from the germline V gene are SGHNT and YYREEE (reference sequence). Trimming removed 5 bases from V and 8 bases from J, with 13 bases in between. The CDR3 length is 13 residues. The CDR3 nucleotides read TGTGCCAGCAGGTCTGACTTGGGGGAAAAACTGTTTTTT. Translating gives CASRSDLGEKLFF.

This chain connects TRBV6-5 to TRBJ1-2, with a weak D call TRBD1 (6 bases). Trimming removed 0 bases at V and 12 bases at J, with 20 bases between. Germline V lookup: CDR1 MNHEY, CDR2 SVGAGI. This CDR3 contains 15 residues. The CDR3 loop is CASSYSINQGQKHTF. The CDR3 DNA reads TGTGCCAGCAGTTACTCGATAAACCAGGGGCAGAAACACACCTTC.

The CDR3 nucleotides read TGTGCCAGCAGTCTTCTCCGGGGAAATGAAAAACTGTTTTTT. Its translation is CASSLLRGNEKLFF. V is TRBV6-5 and J is TRBJ1-4, with D uncertain. The V end was cut by 5 bases, the J end by 5 bases, with 12 bases between. The CDR3 loop spans 14 amino acids. CDR1 and CDR2 (germline): MNHEY, SVGAGI.

This clone was counted once. The chain has TRBV27 and TRBJ1-5; no firm D call. CDR3 length: 13 residues. V lost 4 bases, J lost 3 bases, and 7 bases lay in between. Germline V gives CDR1 MNHEY, CDR2 SMNVEV (reference sequence). CDR3 sequence (DNA): TGTGCCAGCAGTTGGACGATCAATCAGCCCCAGCATTTT. Protein product: CASSWTINQPQHF.

This chain connects TRBV19 to TRBJ2-5, with TRBD1 matching 8 bases. V was clipped by 6 bases and J by 3 bases; unmatched bases: 3. This CDR3 has 13 amino acids. In germline, CDR1 is LNHDA, CDR2 SQIVND (reference sequence). CDR3 bases: TGTGCCAGTAGGTGGACAGGGAAAGAGACCCAGTACTTC. Protein product: CASRWTGKETQYF.

The rearrangement links TRBV5-1 to TRBJ2-5; 7 bases are shared with TRBD1. The V gene's germline CDR1 is SGHRS and CDR2 YFSETQ. This CDR3 is built from 13 residues. Germline trimming cut 4 bases from V and 2 bases from J; bases unmatched to any gene: 2. CDR3 bases: TGCGCCAGCAGCCCGACAGGGCAAGAGACCCAGTACTTC. It yields the protein CASSPTGQETQYF.

This chain links TRBV5-6 with TRBJ2-2; tentative D call: TRBD1 (6 bases). Trimming pared 4 bases from V and 5 bases from J, leaving 18 bases between. This CDR3 is built from 16 residues. Germline CDR1 is SGHDT and CDR2 is YYEEEE. The CDR3 here is CASSRLAGAKTGELFF. CDR3 bases: TGTGCCAGCAGCCGCTTGGCAGGGGCCAAAACCGGGGAGCTGTTTTTT.

The sample holds one count of this clone. The chain couples TRBV10-2 to TRBJ2-7; 8 bases align to TRBD2. The CDR3 extends over 19 amino acids. Per germline, CDR1 WSHSY and CDR2 SAAADI. J gave up 1 base and V 4 bases, and 18 bases lay outside the gene matches. DNA for the CDR3: TGCGCCAGCAGTGTGGAGGCCCCCTCTTGGGCGGGAGGTTCCTACGAGCAGTACTTC. Protein: CASSVEAPSWAGGSYEQYF.